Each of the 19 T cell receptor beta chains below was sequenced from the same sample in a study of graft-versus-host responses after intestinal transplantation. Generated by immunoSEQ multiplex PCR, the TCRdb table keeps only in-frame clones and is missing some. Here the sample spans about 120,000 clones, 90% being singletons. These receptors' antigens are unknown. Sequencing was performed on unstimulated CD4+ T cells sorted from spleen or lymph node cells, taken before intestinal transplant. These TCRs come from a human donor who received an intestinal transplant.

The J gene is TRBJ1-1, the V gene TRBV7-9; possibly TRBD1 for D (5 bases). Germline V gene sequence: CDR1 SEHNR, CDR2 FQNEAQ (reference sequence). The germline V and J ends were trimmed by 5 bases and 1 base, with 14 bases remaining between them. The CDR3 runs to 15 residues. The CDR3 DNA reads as TGTGCCAGCAGCCCTACCGACAGAGAGAACACTGAAGCTTTCTTT. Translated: CASSPTDRENTEAFF.

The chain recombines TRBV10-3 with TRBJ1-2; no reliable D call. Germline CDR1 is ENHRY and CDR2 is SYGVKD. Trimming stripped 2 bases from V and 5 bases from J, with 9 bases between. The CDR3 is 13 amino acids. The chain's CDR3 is CAISEVENYGYTF. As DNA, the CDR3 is TGTGCCATCAGTGAGGTAGAGAATTATGGCTACACCTTC.

CDR3 DNA sequence: TGCGCCAGCAGTGGGGGACTAGCGTACAATGAGCAGTTCTTC. Translated: CASSGGLAYNEQFF. This chain uses TRBV10-1 with TRBJ2-1; TRBD2 agrees at 10 bases. Losses at the gene ends were 4 bases for V and 4 bases for J; bases not matched to a gene: 1. The CDR3 covers 14 residues. Germline CDR1 and CDR2: WNHNN and SYGVQD (reference sequence).

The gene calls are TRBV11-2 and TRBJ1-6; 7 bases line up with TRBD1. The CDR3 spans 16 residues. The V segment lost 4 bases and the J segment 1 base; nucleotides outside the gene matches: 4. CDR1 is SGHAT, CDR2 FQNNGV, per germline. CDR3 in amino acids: CASSSLTGSYNSPLHF. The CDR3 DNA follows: TGTGCCAGCAGCTCGCTGACAGGGTCCTATAATTCACCCCTCCACTTT. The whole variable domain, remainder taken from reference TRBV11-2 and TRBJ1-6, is EAGVAQSPRYKIIEKRQSVAFWCNPISGHATLYWYQQILGQGPKLLIQFQNNGVVDDSQLPKDRFSAERLKGVDSTLKIQPAKLEDSAVYLCASSSLTGSYNSPLHFGNGTRLTVT.

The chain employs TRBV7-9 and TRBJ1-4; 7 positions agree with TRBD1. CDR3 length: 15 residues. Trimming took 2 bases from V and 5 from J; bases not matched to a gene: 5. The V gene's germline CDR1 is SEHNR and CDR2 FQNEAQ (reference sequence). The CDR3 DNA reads TGTGCCAGCAGCTTATTAACAGGGGTGAATGAAAAACTGTTTTTT. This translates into CASSLLTGVNEKLFF.

This CDR3 reads CASSYGQGGNQPQHF. The CDR3 DNA is TGTGCCAGCAGTTATGGACAAGGAGGCAATCAGCCCCAGCATTTT. The chain links TRBV6-6 to TRBJ1-5; TRBD1 might be the D (5 bases). The CDR3 runs 15 residues. Germline values: CDR1 MNHNY, CDR2 SVGAGI (reference sequence). Trimming took 3 bases from V and 2 from J, leaving 11 bases between them.

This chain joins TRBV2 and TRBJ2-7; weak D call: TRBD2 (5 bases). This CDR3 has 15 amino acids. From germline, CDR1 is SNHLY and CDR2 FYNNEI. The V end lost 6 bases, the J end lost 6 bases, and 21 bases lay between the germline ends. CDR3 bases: TGTGCCAGCAGGGTCCACGAGCTGGGAGTTTCCGAGCAGTACTTC. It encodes CASRVHELGVSEQYF.

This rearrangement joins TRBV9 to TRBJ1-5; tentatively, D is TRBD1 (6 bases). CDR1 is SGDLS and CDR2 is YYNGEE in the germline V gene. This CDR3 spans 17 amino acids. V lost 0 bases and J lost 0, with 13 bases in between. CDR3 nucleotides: TGTGCCAGCAGCGTAGACGGGACACCAAATAGCAATCAGCCCCAGCATTTT. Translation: CASSVDGTPNSNQPQHF.

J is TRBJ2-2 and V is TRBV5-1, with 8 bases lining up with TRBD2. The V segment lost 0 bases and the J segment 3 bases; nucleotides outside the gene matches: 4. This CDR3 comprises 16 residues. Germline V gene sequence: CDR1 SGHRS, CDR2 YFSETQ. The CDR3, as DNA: TGCGCCAGCAGCTTGGCCGGGGGGGCCGACACCGGGGAGCTGTTTTTT. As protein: CASSLAGGADTGELFF.

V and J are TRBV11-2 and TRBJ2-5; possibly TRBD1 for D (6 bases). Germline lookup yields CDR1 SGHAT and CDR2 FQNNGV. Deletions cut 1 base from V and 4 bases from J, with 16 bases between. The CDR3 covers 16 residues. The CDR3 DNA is TGTGCCAGCAGCTTAGTTTACCCAGGGGCCCGAGAGACCCAGTACTTC. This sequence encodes CASSLVYPGARETQYF.

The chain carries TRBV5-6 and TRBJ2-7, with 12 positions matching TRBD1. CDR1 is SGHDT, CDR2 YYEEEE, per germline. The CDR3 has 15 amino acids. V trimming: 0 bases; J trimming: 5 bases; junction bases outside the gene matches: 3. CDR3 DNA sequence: TGTGCCAGCAGCTTGGGTGGGACAGGGGGCCACGAGCAGTACTTC. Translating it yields CASSLGGTGGHEQYF. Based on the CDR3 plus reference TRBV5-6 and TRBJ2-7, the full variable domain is DAGVTQSPTHLIKTRGQQVTLRCSPKSGHDTVSWYQQALGQGPQFIFQYYEEEERQRGNFPDRFSGHQFPNYSSELNVNALLLGDSALYLCASSLGGTGGHEQYFGPGTRLTVT.

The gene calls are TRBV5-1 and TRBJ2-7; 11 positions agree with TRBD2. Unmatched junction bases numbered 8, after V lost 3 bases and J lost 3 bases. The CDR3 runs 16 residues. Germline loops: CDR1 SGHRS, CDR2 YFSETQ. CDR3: CASSWDLLAGGYEQYF. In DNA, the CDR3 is TGCGCCAGCAGCTGGGACCTTCTAGCGGGGGGCTACGAGCAGTACTTC.

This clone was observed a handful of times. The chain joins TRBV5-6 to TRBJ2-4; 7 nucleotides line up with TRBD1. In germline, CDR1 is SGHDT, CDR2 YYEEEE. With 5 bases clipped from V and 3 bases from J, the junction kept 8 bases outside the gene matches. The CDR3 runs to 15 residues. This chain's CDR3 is CASSRLTGNKNIQYF. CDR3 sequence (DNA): TGTGCCAGCAGTAGACTGACAGGGAACAAAAACATTCAGTACTTC.

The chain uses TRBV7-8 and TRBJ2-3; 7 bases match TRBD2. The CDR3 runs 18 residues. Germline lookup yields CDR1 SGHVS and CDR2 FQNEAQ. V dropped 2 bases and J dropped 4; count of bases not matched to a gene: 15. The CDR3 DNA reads TGTGCCAGCAGCTTAATGCCCCTAGAAGCGGGAAGGTCAGATACGCAGTATTTT. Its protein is CASSLMPLEAGRSDTQYF.

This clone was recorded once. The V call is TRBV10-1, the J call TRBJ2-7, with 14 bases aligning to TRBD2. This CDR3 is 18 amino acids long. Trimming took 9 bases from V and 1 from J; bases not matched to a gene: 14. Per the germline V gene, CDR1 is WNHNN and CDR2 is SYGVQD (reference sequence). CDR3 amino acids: CAREGGLAGDKGSYEQYF. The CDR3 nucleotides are TGCGCCAGGGAGGGGGGACTAGCGGGAGATAAGGGGTCCTACGAGCAGTACTTC.

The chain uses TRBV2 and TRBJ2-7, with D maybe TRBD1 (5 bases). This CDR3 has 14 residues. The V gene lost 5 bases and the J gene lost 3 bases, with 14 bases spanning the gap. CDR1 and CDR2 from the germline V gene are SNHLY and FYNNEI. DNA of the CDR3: TGTGCCAGCAGTTTTTACGGACACTACTACGAGCAGTACTTC. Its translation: CASSFYGHYYEQYF.

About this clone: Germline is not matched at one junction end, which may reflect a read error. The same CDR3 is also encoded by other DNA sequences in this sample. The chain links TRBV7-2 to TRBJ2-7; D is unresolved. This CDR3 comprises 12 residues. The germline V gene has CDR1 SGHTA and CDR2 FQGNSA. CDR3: CASSFGPFEQYF. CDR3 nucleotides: TGTGCCAGCAGCTTCGGTCCGTTCGAGCAATACTTC.

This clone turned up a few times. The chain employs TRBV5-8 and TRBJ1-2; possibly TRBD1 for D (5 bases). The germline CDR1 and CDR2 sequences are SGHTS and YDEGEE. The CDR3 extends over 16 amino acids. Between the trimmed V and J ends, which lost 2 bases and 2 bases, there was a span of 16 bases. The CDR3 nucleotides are TGTGCCAGCAGCTTTGGGTGGGCAGGGTCGAACTATGGCTACACCTTC. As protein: CASSFGWAGSNYGYTF.

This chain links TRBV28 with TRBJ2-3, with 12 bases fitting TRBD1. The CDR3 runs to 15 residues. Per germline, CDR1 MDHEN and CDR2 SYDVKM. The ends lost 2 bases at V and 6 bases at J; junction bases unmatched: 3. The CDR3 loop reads CASSLRDRGPDTQYF. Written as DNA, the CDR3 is TGTGCCAGCAGTTTACGGGACAGGGGGCCGGATACGCAGTATTTT.